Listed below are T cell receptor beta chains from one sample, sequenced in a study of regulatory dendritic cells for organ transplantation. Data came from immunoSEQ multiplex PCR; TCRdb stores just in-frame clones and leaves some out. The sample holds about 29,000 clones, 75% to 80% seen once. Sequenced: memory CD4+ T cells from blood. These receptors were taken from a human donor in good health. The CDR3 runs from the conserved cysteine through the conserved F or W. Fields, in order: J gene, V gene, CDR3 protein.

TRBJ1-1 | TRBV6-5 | CASARTGLVEAFF
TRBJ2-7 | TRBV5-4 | CASRDGWEQYF
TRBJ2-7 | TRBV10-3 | CAISSQMGGQGLYEQYF
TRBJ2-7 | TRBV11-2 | CASSLGVGQGANEQYF
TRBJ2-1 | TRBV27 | CASSPPLRGQRGNEQFF
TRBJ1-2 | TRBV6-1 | CALTHGDYGYTF
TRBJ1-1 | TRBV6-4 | CASRRGGTGAEAFF
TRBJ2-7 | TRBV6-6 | CASTPSGGTYEQYF
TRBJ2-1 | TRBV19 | CASSRPDFHNEQFF
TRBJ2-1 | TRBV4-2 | CASSHVGQGDNEQFF
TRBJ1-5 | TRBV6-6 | CASRAGQEGYQPQHF
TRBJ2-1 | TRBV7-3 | CASSLTPGGGEQFF
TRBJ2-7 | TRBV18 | CASSPGTTYEQYF
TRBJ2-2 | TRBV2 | CASIETGQHTGELFF
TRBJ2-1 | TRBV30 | CAWSFQTGEQFF
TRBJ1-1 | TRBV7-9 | CASSLGQGARAFF
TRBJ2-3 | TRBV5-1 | CASSLEVSGGLDTQYF
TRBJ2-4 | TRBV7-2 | CASSGTAGGNLQYF
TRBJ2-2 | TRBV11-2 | CASSIRQGRTGELFF
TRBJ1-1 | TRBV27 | CASRKQGGMNTEAFF
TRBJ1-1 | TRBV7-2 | CASSWDGMNTEAFF
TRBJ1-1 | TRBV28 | CASRYAQGVDTEAFF
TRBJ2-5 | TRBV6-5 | CASSALGGGWETQYF
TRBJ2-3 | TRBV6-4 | CASSERSSTDTQYF
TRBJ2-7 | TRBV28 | CASTRGLAAYEQYF
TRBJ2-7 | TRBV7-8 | CASSPRQGRFSYEQYF
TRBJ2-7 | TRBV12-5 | CASGTSYEQYF
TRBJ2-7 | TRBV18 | CASSLTSNEQYF
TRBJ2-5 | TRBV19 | CASSMRESETQYF
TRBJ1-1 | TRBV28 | CASSFVQAVEAFF
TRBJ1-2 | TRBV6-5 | CASSYREAGYGYTF
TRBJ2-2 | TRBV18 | CASSPVGQGGTGELFF
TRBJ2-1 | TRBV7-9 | CASSPTLSDRRSYNEQFF
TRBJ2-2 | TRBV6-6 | CASSYFSGGGTGELFF
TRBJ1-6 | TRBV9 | CASSPWDRAGSPLHF
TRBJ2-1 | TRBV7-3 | CASSSNGRASNEQFF
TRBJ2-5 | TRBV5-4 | CASSADIQETQYF
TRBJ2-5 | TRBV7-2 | CASSPLFGEQYF
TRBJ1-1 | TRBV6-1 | CASVGVNTEAFF
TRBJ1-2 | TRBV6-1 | CASRPGTALSYGYTF
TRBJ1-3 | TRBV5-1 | CASSPGIGGNTIYF
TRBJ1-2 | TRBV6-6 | CASSYLKDYGYTF
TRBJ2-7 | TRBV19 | CASSILGQGIYEQYF
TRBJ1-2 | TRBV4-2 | CASSQNANSPRQGADGYTF
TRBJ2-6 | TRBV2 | CASSEGPGAGANVLTF
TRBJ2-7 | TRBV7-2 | CASSLDRGRYNEQYF
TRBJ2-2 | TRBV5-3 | CARSISHRQGFTGELFF
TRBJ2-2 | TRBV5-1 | CASRRRNTGELFF
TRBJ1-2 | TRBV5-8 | CASSWGTYGYTF
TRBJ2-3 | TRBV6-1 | CASSDTSGADTQYF